The clone carrying this T cell receptor (beta chain) has just a few counts. The antigen is not known. Germline V gene lookup returns CDR1 MNHEY and CDR2 SVGAGI. V shed 6 bases and J 5 bases; nucleotides not matched to a gene: 8. CDR3 length: 15 residues. This record comes from a study of early T cells in non-severe SARS-CoV-2 infection. Across the study: Alpha and beta chains were unpaired, from unsorted whole-blood bulk RNA.

Individual cDNA molecules were tagged with unique molecular identifiers, the study reported. In TCRdb, the 5' RACE reads were re-called with MiXCR into one record per CDR3 protein. The data hold about 44,000 distinct CDR3 sequences, with roughly 23% observed a single time. Study conclusions and caveats: Comparison of clonotypes with VDJdb favored anti-spike CD8 responses while missing private and CD4 specificities.

This sequence originates from an adult who was a healthcare worker with PCR-confirmed SARS-CoV-2 infection or an uninfected control (not recorded which). The rearrangement links TRBV6-5 to TRBJ2-5; 11 positions match TRBD2. The source was whole blood, collected at baseline. The CDR3 bases are TGTGCCAGCAGAGACTCTAGCGGGGGGATGGAGACCCAGTACTTC. This encodes CASRDSSGGMETQYF.